Listed below are T cell receptor beta chains from one sample, sequenced in a study of T cells in Graves' hyperthyroidism and ophthalmopathy. TCRdb processed the multiplex PCR reads anew with MiXCR; each CDR3 protein has one entry. The repertoire includes 400,000 to 600,000 distinct CDR3 sequences, more than 15% of them detected once, and approximately 32% sits in the top ten. The sample comprised blood. These receptor sequences come from a woman in her twenties or thirties with Graves' ophthalmopathy. Both conserved end residues are part of each CDR3. The order of the fields is clone size, V gene, J gene, D gene, CDR3 protein, CDR3 DNA. A D gene is named only where the DNA matches it firmly. Clone size appears in some rows only: once, few, many, or a class for an expanded clone.

>.|TRBV6-1|TRBJ1-3|.
CASSESSSSGNTIYF
TGTGCCAGCAGTGAAAGCAGCAGCTCTGGAAACACCATATATTTT
>few|TRBV5-1|TRBJ2-1|.
CASRDQTGSYNEQFF
TGCGCCAGCAGGGACCAGACAGGTTCCTACAATGAGCAGTTCTTC
>few|TRBV10-3|TRBJ2-1|.
CAISDVVGSRNEQLF
TGTGCCATCAGTGACGTGGTGGGGTCTCGGAATGAGCAGCTCTTC
>many|TRBV28|TRBJ1-1|.
CASSLRGVEAFF
TGTGCCAGCAGTTTACGAGGGGTTGAAGCTTTCTTT
>.|TRBV20-1|TRBJ1-6|TRBD1
CSARPGQGDPLHF
TGCAGTGCTAGGCCGGGACAGGGCGACCCCCTCCACTTT
>many|TRBV20-1|TRBJ1-1|.
CSARRGNTEAFF
TGCAGTGCTAGGCGAGGGAACACTGAAGCTTTCTTT
>many|TRBV20-1|TRBJ2-3|.
CSAPGVGTDTQYF
TGCAGTGCCCCGGGAGTCGGCACAGATACGCAGTATTTT
>.|TRBV3-1|TRBJ1-6|.
CASSQDEVSYNSPLHF
TGTGCCAGCAGCCAAGATGAGGTCTCGTATAATTCACCCCTCCACTTT
>many|TRBV7-8|TRBJ2-1|TRBD2
CASSYQGGPNNEQFF
TGTGCCAGCAGTTACCAGGGAGGGCCAAACAATGAGCAGTTCTTC
>few|TRBV19|TRBJ2-7|.
CASSITVNGNYEQYF
TGTGCCAGTAGTATTACCGTGAACGGGAACTACGAGCAGTACTTC
>few|TRBV2|TRBJ2-1|.
CASSERTSIRGSYNEQFF
TGTGCCAGCAGTGAACGGACTAGTATCAGGGGAAGTTACAATGAGCAGTTCTTC
>few|TRBV6-2/TRBV6-3|TRBJ1-6|TRBD1
CASTWDRDSPLHF
TGTGCCAGCACCTGGGACAGAGATTCACCCCTCCACTTT
>many|TRBV4-2|TRBJ2-3|.
CASSLAEAVAVTDTQYF
TGTGCCAGCAGCCTGGCGGAGGCTGTGGCGGTCACAGATACGCAGTATTTT